This T cell receptor beta chain was observed in a study of OX40 agonist ivuxolimab in advanced cancers. Study-level information: Ivuxolimab, an antibody that agonizes OX40 (CD134), was administered to the patients. Whole-study results and caveats: Dosing at 0.1 to 3.0 mg/kg was accompanied by clonal expansion of CD4+ and CD8+ blood T cells by week 6. Clonal expansion in partial responders at 0.1-3.0 mg/kg ranked among the lowest.

Prior autoimmune disease or systemic immunosuppression barred patients. As regards this clone: Antigen specificity is unknown.

The method was immunoSEQ multiplex PCR; TCRdb's version includes in-frame clones alone and lacks a portion of them. Here the sample spans 95,000 to 100,000 clones, 70% to 85% being singletons. The TCR sequence derives from an adult with an advanced solid tumor such as melanoma, head and neck, liver or kidney cancer. The sequences come from CD4+ or CD8+ T cells sorted from blood, collected in a trial of the OX40 agonist ivuxolimab.

CDR3 sequence: CASSSSSGANVLTF. The DNA for the CDR3 is TGTGCCAGCAGCAGTAGCTCTGGGGCCAACGTCCTGACTTTC. The gene calls are TRBV14 and TRBJ2-6; D is ambiguous. Germline V CDR1 and CDR2: SGHDN, FVKESK. V lost 5 bases to trimming and J lost 0 bases, with 5 bases between them. The CDR3 is made up of 14 amino acids.